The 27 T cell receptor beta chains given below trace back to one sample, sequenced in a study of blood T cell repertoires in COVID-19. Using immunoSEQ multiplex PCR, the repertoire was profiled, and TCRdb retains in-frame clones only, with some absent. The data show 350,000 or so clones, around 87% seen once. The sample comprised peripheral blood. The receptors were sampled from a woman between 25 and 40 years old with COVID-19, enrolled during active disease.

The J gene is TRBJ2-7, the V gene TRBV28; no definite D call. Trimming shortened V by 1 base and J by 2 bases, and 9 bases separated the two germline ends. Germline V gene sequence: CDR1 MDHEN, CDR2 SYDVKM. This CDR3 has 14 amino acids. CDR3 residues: CASSLSGTTYEQYF. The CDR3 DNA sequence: TGTGCCAGCAGTTTATCAGGTACCACCTACGAGCAGTACTTC.

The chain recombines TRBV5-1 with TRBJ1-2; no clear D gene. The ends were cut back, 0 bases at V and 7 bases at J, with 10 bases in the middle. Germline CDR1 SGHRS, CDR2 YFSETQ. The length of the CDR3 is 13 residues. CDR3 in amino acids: CASSLGTLGGYTF. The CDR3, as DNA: TGCGCCAGCAGCTTGGGGACTCTAGGTGGCTACACCTTC.

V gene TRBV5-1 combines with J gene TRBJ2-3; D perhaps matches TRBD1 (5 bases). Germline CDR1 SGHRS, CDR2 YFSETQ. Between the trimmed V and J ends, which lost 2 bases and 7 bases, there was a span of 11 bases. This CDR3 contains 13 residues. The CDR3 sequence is CASSFQGSYTQYF. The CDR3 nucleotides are TGCGCCAGCAGCTTCCAGGGATCCTATACGCAGTATTTT.

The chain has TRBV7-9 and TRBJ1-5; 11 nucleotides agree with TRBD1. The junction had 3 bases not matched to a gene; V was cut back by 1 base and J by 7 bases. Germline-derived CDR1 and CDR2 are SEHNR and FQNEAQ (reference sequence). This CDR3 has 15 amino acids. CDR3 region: CASSLGTGGVQPQHF. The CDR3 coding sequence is TGTGCCAGCAGCTTAGGGACAGGGGGCGTCCAGCCCCAGCATTTT.

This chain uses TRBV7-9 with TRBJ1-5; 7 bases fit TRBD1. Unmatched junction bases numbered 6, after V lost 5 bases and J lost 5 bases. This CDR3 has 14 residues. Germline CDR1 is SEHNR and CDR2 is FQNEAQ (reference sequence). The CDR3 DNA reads TGTGCCAGCAGCCAACTTACAGGGGATCAGCCCCAGCATTTT. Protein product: CASSQLTGDQPQHF.

The CDR3 region is CASSVTATGGRGYTF. CDR3 nucleotide sequence: TGTGCCAGCAGTGTCACCGCAACAGGAGGGCGAGGCTACACCTTC. The rearrangement joins TRBV6-4 to TRBJ1-2; maybe TRBD1 (5 bases). The CDR3 consists of 15 residues. Trimming removed 4 bases at V and 8 bases at J, with 20 bases between. Germline V gives CDR1 MRHNA, CDR2 SNTAGT.

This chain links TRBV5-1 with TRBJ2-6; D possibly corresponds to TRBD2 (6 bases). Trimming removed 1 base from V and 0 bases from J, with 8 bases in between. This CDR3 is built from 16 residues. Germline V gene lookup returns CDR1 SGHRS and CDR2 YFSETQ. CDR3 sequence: CASSLFGSSGANVLTF. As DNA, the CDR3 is TGCGCCAGCAGCTTGTTCGGGAGCTCTGGGGCCAACGTCCTGACTTTC.

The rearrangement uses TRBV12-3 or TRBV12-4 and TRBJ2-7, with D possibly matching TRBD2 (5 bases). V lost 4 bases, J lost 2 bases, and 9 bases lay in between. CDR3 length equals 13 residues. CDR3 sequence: CASSYGGAYEQYF. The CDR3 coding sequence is TGTGCCAGCAGTTATGGAGGAGCCTACGAGCAGTACTTC.

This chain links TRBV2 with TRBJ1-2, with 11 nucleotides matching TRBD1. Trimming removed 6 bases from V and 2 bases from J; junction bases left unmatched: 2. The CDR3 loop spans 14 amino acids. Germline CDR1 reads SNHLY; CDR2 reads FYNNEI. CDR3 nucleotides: TGTGCCAGCAGCCGGGACAGGGGGAACTATGGCTACACCTTC. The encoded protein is CASSRDRGNYGYTF.

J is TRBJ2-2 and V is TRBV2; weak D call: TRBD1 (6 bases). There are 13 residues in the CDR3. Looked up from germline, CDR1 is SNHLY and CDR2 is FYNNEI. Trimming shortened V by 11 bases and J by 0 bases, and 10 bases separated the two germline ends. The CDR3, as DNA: TGTGCCGGACACAGGGCGAACACCGGGGAGCTGTTTTTT. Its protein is CAGHRANTGELFF.

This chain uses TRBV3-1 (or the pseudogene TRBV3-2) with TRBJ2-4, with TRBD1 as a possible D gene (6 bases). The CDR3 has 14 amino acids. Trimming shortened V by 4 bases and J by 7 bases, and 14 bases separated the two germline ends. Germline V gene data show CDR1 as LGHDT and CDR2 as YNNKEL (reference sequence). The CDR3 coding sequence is TGTGCCAGCAGCCTCACAGGGCTATGGAACATTCAGTACTTC. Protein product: CASSLTGLWNIQYF.

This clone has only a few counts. The DNA for the CDR3 is TGTGCCACCGCCGCCGGTGGAGGGCCTGGGGCCAACGTCCTGACTTTC. Amino acid sequence: CATAAGGGPGANVLTF. The gene calls are TRBV24-1 and TRBJ2-6, with a weak D call TRBD2 (6 bases). Germline CDR1 is KGHDR and CDR2 is SFDVKD. V shed 9 bases and J shed 2 bases, with 16 bases lying between them. The CDR3 is 16 residues long.

DNA for the CDR3: TGCGCCAGCAGCCCTTTTGCGGGGCCAGGGCAGGGCTATGGCTACACCTTC. Amino acid sequence: CASSPFAGPGQGYGYTF. The genes are TRBV4-1 and TRBJ1-2; maybe TRBD1 (5 bases). Trimming took 4 bases from V and 4 from J, leaving 22 bases between them. The germline V gene has CDR1 MGHRA and CDR2 YSYEKL. The CDR3 covers 17 residues.

In DNA, the CDR3 is TGTGCCAGCAGACCCCGACTAGCGGCGATCCCTAGCTCCTACAATGAGCAGTTCTTC. As protein: CASRPRLAAIPSSYNEQFF. The chain recombines TRBV28 with TRBJ2-1; 9 bases map to TRBD2. The trim removed 6 bases at V and 0 bases at J, leaving 15 bases unmatched. Germline lookup yields CDR1 MDHEN and CDR2 SYDVKM. CDR3 length: 19 amino acids. The full variable domain, in which reference TRBV28 and TRBJ2-1 provide the parts outside the CDR3, is DVKVTQSSRYLVKRTGEKVFLECVQDMDHENMFWYRQDPGLGLRLIYFSYDVKMKEKGDIPEGYSVSREKKERFSLILESASTNQTSMYLCASRPRLAAIPSSYNEQFFGPGTRLTVL.

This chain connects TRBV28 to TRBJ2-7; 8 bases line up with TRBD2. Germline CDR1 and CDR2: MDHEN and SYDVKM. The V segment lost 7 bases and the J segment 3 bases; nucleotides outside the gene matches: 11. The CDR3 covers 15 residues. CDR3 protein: CASNPIRLAGYEQYF. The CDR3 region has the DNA TGTGCCAGCAATCCCATCAGGCTAGCGGGCTACGAGCAGTACTTC.

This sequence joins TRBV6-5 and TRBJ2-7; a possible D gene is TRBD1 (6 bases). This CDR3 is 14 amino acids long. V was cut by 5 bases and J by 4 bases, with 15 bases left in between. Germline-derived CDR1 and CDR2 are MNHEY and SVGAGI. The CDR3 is CASSQQGVGYEQYF. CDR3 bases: TGTGCCAGCAGTCAACAGGGAGTGGGGTACGAGCAGTACTTC.

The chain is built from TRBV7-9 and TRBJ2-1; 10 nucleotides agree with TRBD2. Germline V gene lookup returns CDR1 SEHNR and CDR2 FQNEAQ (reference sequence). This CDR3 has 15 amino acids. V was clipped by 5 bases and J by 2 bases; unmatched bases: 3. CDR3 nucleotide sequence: TGTGCCAGCAGCCACACTAGCGGGGCCTACAATGAGCAGTTCTTC. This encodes CASSHTSGAYNEQFF.

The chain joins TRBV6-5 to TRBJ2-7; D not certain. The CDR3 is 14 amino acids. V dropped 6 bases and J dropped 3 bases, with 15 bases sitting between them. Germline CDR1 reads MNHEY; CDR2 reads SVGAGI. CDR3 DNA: TGTGCCAGCAGAATTGGCTCCCGTGGCTACGAGCAGTACTTC. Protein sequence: CASRIGSRGYEQYF.

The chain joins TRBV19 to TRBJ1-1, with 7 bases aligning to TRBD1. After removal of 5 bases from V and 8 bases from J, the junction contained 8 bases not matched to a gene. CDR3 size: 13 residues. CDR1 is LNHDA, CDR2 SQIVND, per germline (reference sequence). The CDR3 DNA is TGTGCCAGTAGTCCAACCCGACAGGGCGAAGCTTTCTTT. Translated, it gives CASSPTRQGEAFF. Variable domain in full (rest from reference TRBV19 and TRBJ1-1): DGGITQSPKYLFRKEGQNVTLSCEQNLNHDAMYWYRQDPGQGLRLIYYSQIVNDFQKGDIAEGYSVSREKKESFPLTVTSAQKNPTAFYLCASSPTRQGEAFFGQGTRLTVV.

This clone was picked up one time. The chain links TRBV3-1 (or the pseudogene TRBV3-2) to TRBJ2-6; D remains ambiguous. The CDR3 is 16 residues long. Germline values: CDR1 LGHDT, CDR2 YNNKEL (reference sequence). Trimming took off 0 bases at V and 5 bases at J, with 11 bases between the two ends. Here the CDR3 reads CASSQDGALRANVLTF. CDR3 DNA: TGTGCCAGCAGCCAAGACGGAGCTCTAAGGGCCAACGTCCTGACTTTC.

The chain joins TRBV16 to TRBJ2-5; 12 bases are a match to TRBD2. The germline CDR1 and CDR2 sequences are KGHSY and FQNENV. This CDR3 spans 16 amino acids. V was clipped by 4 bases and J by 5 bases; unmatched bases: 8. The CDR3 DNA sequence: TGTGCCAGCAGCCTCACCCTAGCGGGAGGGCTTGAGACCCAGTACTTC. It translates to CASSLTLAGGLETQYF. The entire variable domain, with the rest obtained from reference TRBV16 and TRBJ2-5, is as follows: GEEVAQTPKHLVRGEGQKAKLYCAPIKGHSYVFWYQQVLKNEFKFLISFQNENVFDETGMPKERFSAKCLPNSPCSLEIQATKLEDSAVYFCASSLTLAGGLETQYFGPGTRLLVL.

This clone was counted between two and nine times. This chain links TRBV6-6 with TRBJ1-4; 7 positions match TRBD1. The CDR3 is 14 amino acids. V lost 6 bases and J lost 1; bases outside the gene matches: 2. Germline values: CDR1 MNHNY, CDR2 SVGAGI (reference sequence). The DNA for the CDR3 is TGTGCCAGCAGGAACAGGGGAACTAATGAAAAACTGTTTTTT. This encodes CASRNRGTNEKLFF.

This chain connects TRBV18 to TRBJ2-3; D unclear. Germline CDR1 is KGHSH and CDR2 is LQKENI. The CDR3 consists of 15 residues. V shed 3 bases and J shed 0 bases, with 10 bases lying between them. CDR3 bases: TGTGCCAGCTCACCTGCGGAAACTAGCACAGATACGCAGTATTTT. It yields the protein CASSPAETSTDTQYF.

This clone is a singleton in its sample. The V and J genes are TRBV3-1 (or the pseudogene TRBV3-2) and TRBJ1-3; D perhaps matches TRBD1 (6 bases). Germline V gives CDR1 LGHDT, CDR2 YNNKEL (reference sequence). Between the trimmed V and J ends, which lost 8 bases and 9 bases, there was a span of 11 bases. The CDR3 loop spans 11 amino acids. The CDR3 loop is CASRQASTIYF. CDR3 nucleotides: TGTGCCAGCCGACAGGCCAGCACCATATATTTT.

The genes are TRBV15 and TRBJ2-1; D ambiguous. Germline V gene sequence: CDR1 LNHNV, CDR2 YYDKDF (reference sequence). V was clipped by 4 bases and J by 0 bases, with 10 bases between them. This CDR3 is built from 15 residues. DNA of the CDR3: TGTGCCACCAGCATCGAGAGGAGCTCCTACAATGAGCAGTTCTTC. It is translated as CATSIERSSYNEQFF.

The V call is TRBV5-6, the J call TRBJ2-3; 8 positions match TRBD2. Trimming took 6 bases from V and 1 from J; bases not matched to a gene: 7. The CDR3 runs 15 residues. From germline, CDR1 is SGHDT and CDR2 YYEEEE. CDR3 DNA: TGTGCCAGCATCCCGGGAGGGGGGCGCACAGATACGCAGTATTTT. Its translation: CASIPGGGRTDTQYF.

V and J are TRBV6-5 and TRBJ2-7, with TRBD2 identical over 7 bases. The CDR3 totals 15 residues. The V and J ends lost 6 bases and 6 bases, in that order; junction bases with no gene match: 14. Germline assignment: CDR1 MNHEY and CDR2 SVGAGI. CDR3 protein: CASSTVPDGLGEQYF. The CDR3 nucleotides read TGTGCCAGCAGCACCGTTCCCGACGGACTAGGCGAGCAGTACTTC.